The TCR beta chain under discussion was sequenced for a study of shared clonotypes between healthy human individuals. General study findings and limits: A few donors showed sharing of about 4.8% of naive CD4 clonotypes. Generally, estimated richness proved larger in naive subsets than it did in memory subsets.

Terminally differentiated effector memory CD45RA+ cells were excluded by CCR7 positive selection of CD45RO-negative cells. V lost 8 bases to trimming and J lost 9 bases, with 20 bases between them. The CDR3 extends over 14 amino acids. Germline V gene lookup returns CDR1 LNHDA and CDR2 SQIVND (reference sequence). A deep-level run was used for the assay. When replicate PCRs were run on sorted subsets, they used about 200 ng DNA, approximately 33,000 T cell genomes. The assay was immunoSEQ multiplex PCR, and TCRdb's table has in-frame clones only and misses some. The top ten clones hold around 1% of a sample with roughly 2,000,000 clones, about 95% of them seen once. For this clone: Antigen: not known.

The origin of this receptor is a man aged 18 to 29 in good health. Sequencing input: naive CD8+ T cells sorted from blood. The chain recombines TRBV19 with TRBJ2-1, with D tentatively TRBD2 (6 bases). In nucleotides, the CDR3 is TGTGCCAGTCGAATAGCGGTCTCGGGAAGTGAGCAGTTCTTC. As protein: CASRIAVSGSEQFF.